Sequencing of this TCR beta chain was carried out in a study of shared clonotypes between healthy human individuals. The CDR3 length is 15 residues. V shed 0 bases, J shed 3 bases, and the junction held 6 bases outside the gene matches. From germline, CDR1 is SGHRS and CDR2 YFSETQ. The protocol was immunoSEQ multiplex PCR, while the TCRdb copy is restricted to in-frame clones and leaves out a portion. Here the sample spans roughly 2.2 million clones, about 92% being singletons. This chain uses TRBV5-1 with TRBJ2-7; 7 bases map to TRBD1. Material: naive CD4+ T cells from PBMCs. Subset defined: CD45RA+ positively selected. The receptor was derived from a man aged 18-30 years in good health. Some clones in this sample may be carry-over from other donors' samples. The CDR3 spells CASSLGGQSDYEQYF. In DNA, the CDR3 is TGCGCCAGCAGCTTGGGGGGACAGTCGGACTACGAGCAGTACTTC.